This passage covers 30 T cell receptor beta chains from one sample sequenced in a study of T cell responses to AZD1222 COVID-19 vaccine. Here immunoSEQ multiplex PCR was the method, and the copy in TCRdb shows in-frame clones only, minus some. The table includes approximately 150,000 clones, about 89% detected once. This specimen was peripheral blood, taken 28 days after the second AZD1222 dose. These receptors were taken from an adult who received the AZD1222 COVID-19 vaccine.

V gene TRBV5-1 combines with J gene TRBJ1-4; 9 nucleotides match TRBD1. This CDR3 contains 15 residues. The junction had 8 bases not matched to a gene; V was cut back by 4 bases and J by 7 bases. CDR1 is SGHRS and CDR2 is YFSETQ in the germline V gene. As DNA, the CDR3 is TGCGCCAGCAGCACCTCCGGGACAGGGATTGAAAAACTGTTTTTT. This gives the protein CASSTSGTGIEKLFF.

V gene TRBV2 combines with J gene TRBJ2-7, with 15 bases lining up with TRBD2. CDR1 SNHLY and CDR2 FYNNEI come from the germline V gene. With V trimmed by 1 base and J by 4 bases, 11 bases remained unmatched. The CDR3 spans 19 residues. CDR3 amino acids: CASSEVRGLAGGKGYEQYF. The CDR3, as DNA: TGTGCCAGCAGTGAAGTCAGAGGACTAGCGGGGGGGAAAGGTTACGAGCAGTACTTC.

The rearrangement links TRBV6-4 to TRBJ2-1; TRBD2 aligns across 10 bases. The junction had 2 bases not matched to a gene; V was cut back by 6 bases and J by 3 bases. The CDR3 spans 14 residues. Per germline, CDR1 MRHNA and CDR2 SNTAGT. Here the CDR3 DNA reads TGTGCCAGCAGCAGCGGGGGGGACTACAATGAGCAGTTCTTC. Its translation is CASSSGGDYNEQFF.

This chain links TRBV5-1 with TRBJ2-7, with TRBD1 matching 8 bases. CDR1 is SGHRS and CDR2 is YFSETQ in the germline V gene. This CDR3 contains 15 residues. Trimming cost V 5 bases and J 2 bases; bases outside gene matches: 9. The CDR3: CASSLTTGDPYEQYF. The CDR3 bases are TGCGCCAGCAGTTTAACGACAGGGGACCCCTACGAGCAGTACTTC.

Only one count was recorded for this clone. The CDR3 DNA sequence: TGTGCCAGCAGTTTACCTGGGTTTGCAACTAATGAAAAACTGTTTTTT. Translating gives CASSLPGFATNEKLFF. The J gene is TRBJ1-4, the V gene TRBV27; D gene ambiguous. The CDR3 is 16 residues long. Germline assignment: CDR1 MNHEY and CDR2 SMNVEV (reference sequence). The ends were cut back, 2 bases at V and 0 bases at J, with 10 bases in the middle.

This clone has a single count. V and J are TRBV5-4 and TRBJ1-6, with D tentatively TRBD1 (6 bases). Trimming removed 4 bases at V and 6 bases at J, with 17 bases between. Looked up from germline, CDR1 is SGHNT and CDR2 is YYREEE (reference sequence). This CDR3 has 16 residues. The CDR3 bases are TGTGCCAGCAGCAAAGCCAACAGGGAACCTAATTCACCCCTCCACTTT. Encoded protein: CASSKANREPNSPLHF.

This sequence joins TRBV4-2 and TRBJ2-7; D tentatively reads TRBD1 or TRBD2 (7 bases each). The CDR3 runs to 14 residues. With 4 bases removed from V and 3 bases from J, the gap between germline ends came to 13 bases. CDR1 and CDR2 from the germline V gene are LGHNA and YNFKEQ. CDR3 sequence reads: CASSPAGGDYEQYF. The DNA of the CDR3 is TGTGCCAGCAGCCCGGCAGGGGGGGACTACGAGCAGTACTTC.

The chain employs TRBV7-2 and TRBJ2-1, with 8 bases fitting TRBD2. Unmatched junction bases numbered 7, after V lost 5 bases and J lost 1 base. Per germline, CDR1 SGHTA and CDR2 FQGNSA. CDR3 length: 16 residues. CDR3 nucleotides: TGTGCCAGCAGCAGCTTAGCGGGGTTTTCCTACAATGAGCAGTTCTTC. As protein: CASSSLAGFSYNEQFF.

This chain links TRBV3-1 (or the pseudogene TRBV3-2) with TRBJ1-1, with 7 bases aligning to TRBD1. The CDR3 spans 13 residues. After removal of 1 base from V and 8 bases from J, the junction contained 4 bases not matched to a gene. The germline V gene has CDR1 LGHDT and CDR2 YNNKEL (reference sequence). CDR3 sequence reads: CASSQGDSWEAFF. In DNA, the CDR3 is TGTGCCAGCAGCCAAGGGGACAGTTGGGAAGCTTTCTTT.

The chain employs TRBV5-1 and TRBJ1-1; D is ambiguous. This CDR3 has 15 residues. V was pared by 0 bases and J by 4 bases, with 13 bases between. Per germline, CDR1 SGHRS and CDR2 YFSETQ. In DNA form, the CDR3 reads TGCGCCAGCAGCTTGGGAGGGAGGCTGAGCACTGAAGCTTTCTTT. It specifies CASSLGGRLSTEAFF.

The chain carries TRBV6-5 and TRBJ1-1; D call uncertain. This CDR3 is 14 amino acids long. The V end lost 0 bases, the J end lost 5 bases, and 10 bases lay between the germline ends. Per germline, CDR1 MNHEY and CDR2 SVGAGI. The CDR3 loop reads CASSYSDLRTEAFF. The DNA for the CDR3 is TGTGCCAGCAGTTACTCGGATCTACGGACTGAAGCTTTCTTT.

The chain is built from TRBV9 and TRBJ2-3, with a weak D call TRBD1 (6 bases). In germline, CDR1 is SGDLS, CDR2 YYNGEE. The CDR3 extends over 15 amino acids. Trimming cost V 4 bases and J 4 bases, with 16 bases left between them. CDR3 DNA sequence: TGTGCCAGCAGCAACCGGACAGTCCGACCAGATACGCAGTATTTT. As protein: CASSNRTVRPDTQYF.

The chain couples TRBV15 to TRBJ1-3; D is perhaps TRBD1 (6 bases). This CDR3 region has 15 residues. The germline V gene encodes CDR1 LNHNV and CDR2 YYDKDF (reference sequence). V lost 0 bases and J lost 2, with 8 bases in between. The CDR3 DNA reads TGTGCCACCAGCAGAGATGGGGGCCCTGGAAACACCATATATTTT. This codes for CATSRDGGPGNTIYF.

This clone was counted only a few times. The V and J genes are TRBV6-2 or TRBV6-3 and TRBJ1-4; D possibly corresponds to TRBD1 (5 bases). Germline V lookup: CDR1 MNHEY, CDR2 SVGEGT. This CDR3 region has 15 residues. Trimming shortened V by 4 bases and J by 0 bases, and 9 bases separated the two germline ends. DNA of the CDR3: TGTGCCAGCAGTTCCGACAGACCAACTAATGAAAAACTGTTTTTT. This translates into CASSSDRPTNEKLFF.

The rearrangement links TRBV6-4 to TRBJ1-5, with a weak D call TRBD1 (5 bases). The V end was cut by 6 bases, the J end by 3 bases, with 9 bases between. Looked up from germline, CDR1 is MRHNA and CDR2 is SNTAGT. The CDR3 is made up of 13 amino acids. The CDR3 is CASRQDLNQPQHF. Written as DNA, the CDR3 is TGTGCCAGCAGACAGGACCTCAATCAGCCCCAGCATTTT.

This chain uses TRBV10-3 with TRBJ1-2, with 9 bases lining up with TRBD1. The ends lost 7 bases at V and 7 bases at J; junction bases unmatched: 10. The CDR3 contains 14 residues. In germline, CDR1 is ENHRY, CDR2 SYGVKD. Here the CDR3 DNA reads TGTGCCATCACCAGGACAGGGGCGGCCTCTGGCTACACCTTC. Amino acid sequence: CAITRTGAASGYTF.

This rearrangement joins TRBV3-1 (or the pseudogene TRBV3-2) to TRBJ2-7, with 7 bases fitting TRBD1. Per germline, CDR1 LGHDT and CDR2 YNNKEL (reference sequence). This CDR3 is 13 amino acids long. J gave up 7 bases and V 4 bases, and 7 bases lay outside the gene matches. CDR3 protein: CASSPYTDREQYF. CDR3 sequence (DNA): TGTGCCAGCAGCCCTTACACGGACAGGGAGCAGTACTTC.

The chain joins TRBV19 to TRBJ2-7; TRBD1 matches 8 bases. Per the germline V gene, CDR1 is LNHDA and CDR2 is SQIVND (reference sequence). The CDR3 extends over 15 amino acids. The junction had 8 bases not matched to a gene; V was cut back by 1 base and J by 6 bases. CDR3 sequence (DNA): TGTGCCAGTAGTATAGGGGCAGGGGGCCCCCTCGAGCAGTACTTC. Translating gives CASSIGAGGPLEQYF.

The rearrangement joins TRBV25-1 to TRBJ2-1, with 15 bases lining up with TRBD2. The CDR3 has 17 residues. Germline lookup yields CDR1 MGHDK and CDR2 SYGVNS. V was clipped by 2 bases and J by 3 bases; unmatched bases: 2. The CDR3 region has the DNA TGTGCCAGCAGTGAAAGGGGACTAGCGGGAGGCTACAATGAGCAGTTCTTC. Translation: CASSERGLAGGYNEQFF.

The chain uses TRBV11-2 and TRBJ1-2; D unclear. There are 13 residues in the CDR3. The V gene lost 3 bases and the J gene lost 4 bases, with 9 bases spanning the gap. The germline V gene encodes CDR1 SGHAT and CDR2 FQNNGV. The CDR3: CASSLGSFYGYTF. DNA of the CDR3: TGTGCCAGCAGCTTGGGAAGTTTCTATGGCTACACCTTC.

This clone appeared a single time. This chain connects TRBV6-5 to TRBJ2-1, with TRBD2 matching over 8 bases. Looked up from germline, CDR1 is MNHEY and CDR2 is SVGAGI. The CDR3 has 15 residues. The V segment lost 8 bases and the J segment 2 bases; nucleotides outside the gene matches: 8. The CDR3 spells CASASRLATYNEQFF. CDR3 sequence (DNA): TGTGCCAGCGCGTCCAGACTAGCGACCTACAATGAGCAGTTCTTC.

This sequence joins TRBV21-1 and TRBJ2-1. TRBV21-1 is noted as a pseudogene. This CDR3 is built from 15 residues. The chain's CDR3 is CASSRPDRPRDEQFF. CDR3 DNA: TGTGCCAGCAGTAGGCCGGACCGACCTAGGGATGAGCAGTTCTTC.

This chain connects TRBV4-1 to TRBJ2-3; possible D gene TRBD1, 6 bases. Trimming took off 5 bases at V and 0 bases at J, with 12 bases between the two ends. The germline CDR1 and CDR2 sequences are MGHRA and YSYEKL. The CDR3 loop spans 15 amino acids. CDR3 in DNA: TGCGCCAGCAGCTCCCGGACAGCTAGCACAGATACGCAGTATTTT. Translated, it gives CASSSRTASTDTQYF.

The chain links TRBV7-3 to TRBJ2-1, with TRBD2 identical over 7 bases. The V and J ends lost 4 bases and 6 bases, in that order; junction bases with no gene match: 12. The CDR3 loop spans 16 amino acids. Germline loops: CDR1 SGHTA, CDR2 FQGTGA. DNA of the CDR3: TGTGCCAGCAGCTCTAGCGGACGAGGACCGGGCAATGAGCAGTTCTTC. Translating it yields CASSSSGRGPGNEQFF.

This clone was observed a few times. The CDR3 bases are TGTGCCAGCAGCCGACTAGCGGAAGAGACCCAGTACTTC. This gives the protein CASSRLAEETQYF. V and J are TRBV6-5 and TRBJ2-5, with TRBD2 matching over 9 bases. Germline CDR1 reads MNHEY; CDR2 reads SVGAGI. The CDR3 covers 13 residues. V dropped 6 bases and J dropped 3; count of bases not matched to a gene: 2.

The chain's CDR3 is CASSLVLLPVNEQFF. The CDR3 bases are TGTGCCAGCAGCTTAGTGCTGCTGCCGGTGAATGAGCAGTTCTTC. The rearrangement uses TRBV11-2 and TRBJ2-1; D gene unclear. The V gene's germline CDR1 is SGHAT and CDR2 FQNNGV. V dropped 1 base and J dropped 7 bases, with 14 bases sitting between them. The CDR3 sequence is 15 residues long.

V gene TRBV5-4 combines with J gene TRBJ1-5; perhaps TRBD1 as D (6 bases). Germline V gene sequence: CDR1 SGHNT, CDR2 YYREEE (reference sequence). V dropped 0 bases and J dropped 2 bases, with 15 bases sitting between them. The CDR3 has 17 residues. CDR3 amino acids: CASSLGGNSGGNQPQHF. DNA for the CDR3: TGTGCCAGCAGCTTGGGGGGGAACTCAGGGGGCAATCAGCCCCAGCATTTT. Complete variable domain (other parts from reference TRBV5-4 and TRBJ1-5): ETGVTQSPTHLIKTRGQQVTLRCSSQSGHNTVSWYQQALGQGPQFIFQYYREEENGRGNFPPRFSGLQFPNYSSELNVNALELDDSALYLCASSLGGNSGGNQPQHFGDGTRLSIL.

This chain joins TRBV11-2 and TRBJ1-1, with D perhaps TRBD1 (6 bases). The ends were cut back, 5 bases at V and 4 bases at J, with 11 bases in the middle. The germline V gene has CDR1 SGHAT and CDR2 FQNNGV. The CDR3 is 13 amino acids. CDR3 nucleotide sequence: TGTGCCAGCAGCCGACAGGTCGGCACTGAAGCTTTCTTT. Translation: CASSRQVGTEAFF.

CDR3 nucleotide sequence: TGTGCCAGCACCCCCGGACAGGGGGCTATAGGAAACACCATATATTTT. Translation gives CASTPGQGAIGNTIYF. The rearrangement joins TRBV28 to TRBJ1-3; 11 bases map to TRBD1. The trim removed 7 bases at V and 4 bases at J, leaving 9 bases unmatched. Germline V gives CDR1 MDHEN, CDR2 SYDVKM. The CDR3 spans 16 residues.

The chain joins TRBV30 to TRBJ1-6; perhaps TRBD1 as D (5 bases). Germline CDR1 is GTSNPN and CDR2 is SVGIG (reference sequence). The CDR3 is 14 amino acids. Trimming shortened V by 4 bases and J by 7 bases, and 14 bases separated the two germline ends. CDR3 sequence: CAWNPVGGNSPLHF. The CDR3 DNA reads as TGTGCCTGGAACCCCGTGGGGGGAAATTCACCCCTCCACTTT.